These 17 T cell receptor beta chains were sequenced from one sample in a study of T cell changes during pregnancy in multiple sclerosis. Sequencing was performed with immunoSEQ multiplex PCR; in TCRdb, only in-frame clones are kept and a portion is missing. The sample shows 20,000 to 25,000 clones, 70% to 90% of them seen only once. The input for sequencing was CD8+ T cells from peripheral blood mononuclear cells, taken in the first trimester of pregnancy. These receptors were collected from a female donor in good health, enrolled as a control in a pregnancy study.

The CDR3 DNA reads as TGCGCCAGCAGCGCGGAAGGTACCGGGGAGCTGTTTTTT. It specifies CASSAEGTGELFF. The J gene is TRBJ2-2, the V gene TRBV5-1; D ambiguous. CDR1 is SGHRS and CDR2 is YFSETQ in the germline V gene. Trimming shortened V by 4 bases and J by 5 bases, and 9 bases separated the two germline ends. The CDR3 extends over 13 amino acids.

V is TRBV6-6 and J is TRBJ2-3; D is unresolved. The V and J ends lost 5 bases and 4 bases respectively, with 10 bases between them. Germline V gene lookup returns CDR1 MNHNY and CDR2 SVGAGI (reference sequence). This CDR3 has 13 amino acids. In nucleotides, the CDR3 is TGTGCCAGCAGTAAGACTGAGGCAGATACGCAGTATTTT. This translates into CASSKTEADTQYF.

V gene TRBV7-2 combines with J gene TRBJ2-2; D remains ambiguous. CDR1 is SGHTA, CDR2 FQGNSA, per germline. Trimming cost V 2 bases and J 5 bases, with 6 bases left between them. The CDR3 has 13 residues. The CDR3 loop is CASSLQETGELFF. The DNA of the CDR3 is TGTGCCAGCAGCTTACAGGAAACCGGGGAGCTGTTTTTT.

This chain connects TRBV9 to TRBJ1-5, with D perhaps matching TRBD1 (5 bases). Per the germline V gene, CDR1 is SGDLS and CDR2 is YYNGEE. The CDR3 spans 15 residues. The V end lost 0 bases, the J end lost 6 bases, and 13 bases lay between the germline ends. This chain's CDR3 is CASSVVPWRGQPQHF. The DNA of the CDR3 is TGTGCCAGCAGCGTAGTACCTTGGAGGGGTCAGCCCCAGCATTTT.

The CDR3 bases are TGTGCCAGCAGCGTAGGTGGGGGAGGGTGGAATGAGCAGTTCTTC. Its translation is CASSVGGGGWNEQFF. V gene TRBV9 combines with J gene TRBJ2-1; 7 nucleotides align to TRBD2. CDR3 length: 15 amino acids. Trimming took 0 bases from V and 7 from J; bases not matched to a gene: 7. Per the germline V gene, CDR1 is SGDLS and CDR2 is YYNGEE.

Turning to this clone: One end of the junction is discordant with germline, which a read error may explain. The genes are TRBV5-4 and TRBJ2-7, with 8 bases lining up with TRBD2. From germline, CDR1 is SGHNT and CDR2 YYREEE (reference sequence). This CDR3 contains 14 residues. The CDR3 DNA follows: TGCGCCAGCAGCTCTCAAGCGGGGGAATACGAGCAGTACTTC. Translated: CASSSQAGEYEQYF.

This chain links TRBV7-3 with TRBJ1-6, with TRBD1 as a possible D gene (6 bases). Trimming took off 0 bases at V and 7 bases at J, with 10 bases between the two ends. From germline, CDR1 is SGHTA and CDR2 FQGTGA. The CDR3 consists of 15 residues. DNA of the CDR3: TGTGCCAGCAGCTTAACCGGGACAAGGAATTCACCCCTCCACTTT. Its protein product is CASSLTGTRNSPLHF.

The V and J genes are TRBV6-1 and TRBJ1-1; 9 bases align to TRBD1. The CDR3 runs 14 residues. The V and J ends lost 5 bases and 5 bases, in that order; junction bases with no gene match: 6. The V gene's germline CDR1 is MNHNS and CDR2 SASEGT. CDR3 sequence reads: CASSTSGQGTEAFF. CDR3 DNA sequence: TGTGCCAGCAGTACCTCAGGACAGGGGACTGAAGCTTTCTTT.

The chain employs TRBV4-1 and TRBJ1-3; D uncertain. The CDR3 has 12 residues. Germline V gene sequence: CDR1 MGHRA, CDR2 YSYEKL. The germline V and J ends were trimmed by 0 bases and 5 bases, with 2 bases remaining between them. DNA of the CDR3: TGCGCCAGCAGCCAAGATAGAAACACCATATATTTT. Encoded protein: CASSQDRNTIYF.

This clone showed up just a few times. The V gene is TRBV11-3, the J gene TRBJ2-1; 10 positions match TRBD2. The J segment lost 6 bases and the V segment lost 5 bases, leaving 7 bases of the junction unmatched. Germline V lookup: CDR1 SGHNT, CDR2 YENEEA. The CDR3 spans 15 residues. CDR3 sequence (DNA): TGTGCCAGCAGCCCAGGGGCTAGCGGGGGCAATGAGCAGTTCTTC. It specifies CASSPGASGGNEQFF. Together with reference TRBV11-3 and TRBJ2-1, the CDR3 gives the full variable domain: EAGVVQSPRYKIIEKKQPVAFWCNPISGHNTLYWYLQNLGQGPELLIRYENEEAVDDSQLPKDRFSAERLKGVDSTLKIQPAELGDSAVYLCASSPGASGGNEQFFGPGTRLTVL.

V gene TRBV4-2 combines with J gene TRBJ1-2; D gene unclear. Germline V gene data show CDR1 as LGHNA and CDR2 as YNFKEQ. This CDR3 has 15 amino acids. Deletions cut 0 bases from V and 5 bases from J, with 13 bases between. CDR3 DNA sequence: TGTGCCAGCAGCCAAGATCTAACGGGGAAGTATGGCTACACCTTC. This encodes CASSQDLTGKYGYTF.

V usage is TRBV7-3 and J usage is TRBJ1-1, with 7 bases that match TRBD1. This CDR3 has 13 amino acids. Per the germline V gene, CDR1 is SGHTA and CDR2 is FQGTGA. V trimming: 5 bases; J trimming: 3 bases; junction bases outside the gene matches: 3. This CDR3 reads CASSQDRDTEAFF. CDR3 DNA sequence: TGTGCCAGCAGCCAAGACAGGGACACTGAAGCTTTCTTT.

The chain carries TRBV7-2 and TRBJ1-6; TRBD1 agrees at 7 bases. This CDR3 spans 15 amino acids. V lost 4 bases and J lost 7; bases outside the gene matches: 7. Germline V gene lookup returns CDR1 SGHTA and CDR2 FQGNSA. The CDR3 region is CASSSRQGLNSPLHF. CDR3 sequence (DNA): TGTGCCAGCAGCTCCCGACAGGGTCTCAATTCACCCCTCCACTTT.

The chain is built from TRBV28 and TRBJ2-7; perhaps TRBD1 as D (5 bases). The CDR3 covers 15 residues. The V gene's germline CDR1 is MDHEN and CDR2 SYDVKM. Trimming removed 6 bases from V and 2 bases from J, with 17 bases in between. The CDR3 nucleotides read TGTGCCAGCAGCACCCGACAGTGGGATGCCTACGAGCAGTACTTC. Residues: CASSTRQWDAYEQYF.

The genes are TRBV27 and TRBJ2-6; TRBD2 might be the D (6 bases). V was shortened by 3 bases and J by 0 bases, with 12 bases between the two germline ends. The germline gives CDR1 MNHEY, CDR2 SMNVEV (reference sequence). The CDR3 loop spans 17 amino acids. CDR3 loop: CASSLVGSPSGANVLTF. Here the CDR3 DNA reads TGTGCCAGCAGTTTGGTCGGGAGCCCCTCTGGGGCCAACGTCCTGACTTTC.

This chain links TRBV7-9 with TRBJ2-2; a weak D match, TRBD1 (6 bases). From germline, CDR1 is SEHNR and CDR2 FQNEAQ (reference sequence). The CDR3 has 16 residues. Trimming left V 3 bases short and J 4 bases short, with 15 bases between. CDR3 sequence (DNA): TGTGCCAGCAGCTTTTCAGGGGCTTCGCGCACCGGGGAGCTGTTTTTT. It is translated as CASSFSGASRTGELFF.

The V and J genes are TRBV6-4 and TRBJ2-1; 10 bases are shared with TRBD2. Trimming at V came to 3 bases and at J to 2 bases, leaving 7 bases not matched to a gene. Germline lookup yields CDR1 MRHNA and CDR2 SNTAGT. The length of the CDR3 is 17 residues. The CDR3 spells CASSEDPSGGAYNEQFF. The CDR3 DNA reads TGTGCCAGCAGTGAAGACCCAAGCGGGGGGGCCTACAATGAGCAGTTCTTC.